The clone carrying this T cell receptor (beta chain) was found once. Its antigen remains unknown. Assay: immunoSEQ multiplex PCR; the TCRdb copy retains only in-frame clones and omits some. Among roughly 130,000 clones, about nine tenths were seen once, and the ten largest hold over 15%. The sample originates from a study of T cell responses to AZD1222 COVID-19 vaccine. Trimming removed 1 base from V and 6 bases from J, with 16 bases in between. Germline values: CDR1 LNHDA, CDR2 SQIVND (reference sequence). CDR3 length: 16 residues. Study results and limitations: Among the donors, most were white British and more were female, and clonal diversity was possibly underestimated. Spike-wide vaccine-associated CD4 TCRs dominated at 160-218 and 743-854. Spike-specific TCRs gained breadth and depth after people received two AZD1222 doses. Variant regions that are unmutated are reportedly the target of nearly half of spike-specific TCRs.

The chain joins TRBV19 to TRBJ1-5; possibly TRBD1 for D (5 bases). The TCR was taken from an adult in good health. Sequenced material: peripheral blood, taken on day 0 of MenACWY control vaccination. The CDR3 is CASSIVAASGGQPQHF. In nucleotides, the CDR3 is TGTGCCAGTAGTATAGTTGCGGCTTCTGGGGGTCAGCCCCAGCATTTT.